Here is one T cell receptor beta chain with its context. This entry comes from a study of early stage breast cancer tumors. V lost 2 bases and J lost 4; bases outside the gene matches: 8. CDR3 length: 15 residues. Germline V gene lookup returns CDR1 MGHRA and CDR2 YSYEKL. The method was immunoSEQ multiplex PCR; TCRdb's version includes in-frame clones alone and lacks a portion of them. The table records about 70,000 clones, about 85% of them present only once. The receptor was isolated from a person aged 40 to 49 with breast cancer. The sequenced sample was blood. The V call is TRBV4-1, the J call TRBJ2-7; 7 positions agree with TRBD2. The CDR3 reads CASSQPVWGGYEQYF. CDR3 nucleotides: TGCGCCAGCAGCCAACCGGTGTGGGGGGGTTACGAGCAGTACTTC.